This paragraph reports one T cell receptor beta chain. It lacks a known antigen. No per-base quality is available; no much larger clone lies one base away. Peripheral blood CD8+ and CD4+ T cells from healthy donors, Susac syndrome patients and multiple sclerosis patients were profiled by high-throughput TCR beta sequencing. Susac syndrome patients met recently defined diagnostic criteria for definite or probable disease. Bulk CD8+ and CD4+ T cells were purified by magnetic negative isolation, while CD8+ TEMRA cells were enriched using FACS. Blood was drawn into EDTA tubes, processed within 24 hours, and PBMCs were isolated by density gradient centrifugation. PBMCs intended for TCR sequencing were frozen in liquid nitrogen and were later thawed in a 37 degrees C water bath. Purity of sorted or isolated CD4+, CD8+ and CD8+ TEMRA cells was at least 90%. The record originates from a study of CD8 T cells in Susac syndrome (dated by TCRdb to about 2019). In the study overall: Among the sequenced Susac syndrome patients, over five had clinically active disease and eight were in clinical remission. At the time of blood withdrawal, Susac syndrome patients were either therapy-naive, taking corticosteroids (with some also receiving IVIg), or on IVIg alone. The study used repertoire sequencing to test whether antigen drove CD8+ T cell activation and differentiation in Susac syndrome. CD8+ T cell repertoire clonality was compared between more than 9 healthy donors, some 14 Susac syndrome patients and around 16 multiple sclerosis patients. Here is what the overall study found, with its caveats: Fewer than 20 Susac-specific public clones were identified in the total CD8+ repertoire, and four to six Susac-specific public clones were identified in the CD8+ TEMRA repertoire. The number of individuals in the TCR sequencing and HLA analysis was acknowledged as relatively small. Clonal expansion was observed in Susac syndrome CD8+ repertoires, with the highest expansion in CD8+ TEMRA cells and greater expansion in clinically active than in remitting patients.

Reading the germline V gene gives CDR1 KGHDR and CDR2 SFDVKD. There are 13 amino acids in the CDR3, from cysteine to phenylalanine inclusive. The CDR3 DNA has 39 bases and is translated from base 1. Trimming at the junction amounts to 4 bases on V and 0 bases on J, and the germline ends lie 3 bases apart. RNA was extracted using the RNeasy kit, and about 0.45 to 1 ug of the RNA was reverse transcribed with random hexamers. TCR beta CDR3 regions were amplified with the immunoSEQ multiplex PCR assay covering 54 Vbeta and 13 Jbeta segments. PCR amplification bias was corrected using a synthetic template baseline for primer optimization and computational correction. Regarding the original processing steps: Only productive sequences were kept, with reads annotated to V, D and J genes according to IMGT and analyzed in immunoSEQ Analyzer. Clonality was calculated as one minus the Shannon entropy normalized by log2 of the number of productive unique sequences. For each patient and control, public and private clones were evaluated within the 100 most prevalent clones. Clones were defined as Susac-specific when absent from the healthy and MS cohorts, from some 1,100 published viral clones and from other ImmuneACCESS disease sequences. TCRdb took the public reads, trimmed them with fastp at Q25, ran MiXCR for clone calling and kept in-frame beta chains. When rows share a CDR3 protein, they turn into one entry using the most common DNA and genes. TCRdb, not the authors, supplied the V and J calls. For this sample there are tens of thousands of distinct CDR3 sequences; around 96% appear just once. The ten largest make up around 0.62% of the sample.

The receptor comes from a human donor with Susac syndrome. This chain is built from TRBV24-1 and TRBJ1-3, with the identity of the D gene unclear. The sample consisted of CD8+ T cells from PBMCs. The CDR3 protein: CATSETSGNTIYF. The DNA sequence is TGTGCCACCAGTGAGACCTCTGGAAACACCATATATTTT.